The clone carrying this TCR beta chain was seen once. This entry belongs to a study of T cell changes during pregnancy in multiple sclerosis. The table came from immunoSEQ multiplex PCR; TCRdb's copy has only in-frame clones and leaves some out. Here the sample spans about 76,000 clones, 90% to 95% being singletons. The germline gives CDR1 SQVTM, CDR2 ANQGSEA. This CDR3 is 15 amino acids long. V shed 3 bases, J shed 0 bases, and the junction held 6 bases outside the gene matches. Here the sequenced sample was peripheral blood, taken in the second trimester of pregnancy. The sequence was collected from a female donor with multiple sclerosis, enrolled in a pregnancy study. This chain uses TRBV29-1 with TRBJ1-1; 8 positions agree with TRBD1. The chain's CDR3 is CSVDRGQGMNTEAFF. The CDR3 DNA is TGCAGCGTTGACAGGGGGCAGGGGATGAACACTGAAGCTTTCTTT.